The T cell receptor beta chain described here comes from a study of early T cells in non-severe SARS-CoV-2 infection. Study-level background: The sequenced material was bulk RNA from unsorted whole blood, and its chains were unpaired. Study findings and constraints: Using VDJdb, the matching emphasized anti-spike CD8 responses while missing private and CD4 specificities.

Attachment of unique molecular identifiers to individual cDNA molecules was performed. TCRdb used MiXCR to reprocess the 5' RACE reads, holding one entry per CDR3 protein. This sample has around 50,000 distinct CDR3 sequences; approximately 9.8% occur once, and the top ten carry 8% to 10%. At least ten counts were recorded for this clonotype. Its target is unknown. Trimming stripped 3 bases from V and 2 bases from J, with 13 bases between. This CDR3 has 15 amino acids. Germline lookup yields CDR1 KGHSH and CDR2 LQKENI. The chain carries TRBV18 and TRBJ1-1; D is ambiguous. The TCR originated in an adult who was a healthcare worker with PCR-confirmed SARS-CoV-2 infection or an uninfected control (not recorded which). The sequencing input was whole blood. The CDR3: CASSPNPPSNTEAFF. CDR3 sequence (DNA): TGTGCCAGCTCACCGAACCCGCCCAGCAACACTGAAGCTTTCTTT.